This T cell receptor (beta chain) was identified during a study of CD8 T cells in ankylosing spondylitis. TCRdb fed the 5' RACE reads into MiXCR, producing one record per CDR3 protein. Of 150,000 to 200,000 distinct CDR3 sequences in the sample, 15% to 20% were seen once. The origin of this receptor is a male donor under 35 with ankylosing spondylitis or in good health (not recorded which). The sequencing input was blood, either unsorted or a sorted T cell fraction (not recorded which).

CDR3 sequence: CSARGGSDTQYF. DNA of the CDR3: TGCAGTGCTAGAGGAGGGTCAGATACGCAGTATTTT. The chain combines TRBV20-1 with TRBJ2-3; tentative D call: TRBD2 (5 bases). The germline gives CDR1 DFQATT, CDR2 SNEGSKA (reference sequence). The CDR3 contains 12 residues. V lost 1 base and J lost 4, with 6 bases in between.